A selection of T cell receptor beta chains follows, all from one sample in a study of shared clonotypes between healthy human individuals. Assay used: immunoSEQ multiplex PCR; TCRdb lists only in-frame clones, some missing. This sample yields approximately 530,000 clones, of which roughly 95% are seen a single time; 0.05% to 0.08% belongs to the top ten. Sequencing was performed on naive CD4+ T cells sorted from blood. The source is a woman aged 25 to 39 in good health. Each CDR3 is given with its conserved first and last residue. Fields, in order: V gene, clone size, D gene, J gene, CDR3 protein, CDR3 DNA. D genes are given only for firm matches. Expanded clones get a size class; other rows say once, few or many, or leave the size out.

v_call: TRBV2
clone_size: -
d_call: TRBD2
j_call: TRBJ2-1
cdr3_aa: CASNPGLVLNEQFF
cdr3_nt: TGTGCCAGCAACCCGGGACTAGTTCTAAATGAGCAGTTCTTC

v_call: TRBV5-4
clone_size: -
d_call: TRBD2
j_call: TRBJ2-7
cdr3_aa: CASSFGTSQSYEQYF
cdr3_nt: TGTGCCAGCAGCTTCGGGACTAGCCAGTCCTACGAGCAGTACTTC

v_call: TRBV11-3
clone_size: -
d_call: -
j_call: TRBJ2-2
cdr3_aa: CASSPGTENTGELFF
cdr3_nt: TGTGCCAGCAGCCCCGGGACGGAAAACACCGGGGAGCTGTTTTTT

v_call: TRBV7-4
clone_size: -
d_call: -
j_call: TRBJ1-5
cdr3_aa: CASSLASSSNQPQHF
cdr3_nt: TGTGCCAGCAGCTTGGCCAGCTCGAGCAATCAGCCCCAGCATTTT

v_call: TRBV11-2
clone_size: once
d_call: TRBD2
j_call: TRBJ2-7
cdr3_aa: CASSLPRGRGAYEQYF
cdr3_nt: TGTGCCAGCAGCTTACCTCGCGGGAGAGGAGCCTACGAGCAGTACTTC

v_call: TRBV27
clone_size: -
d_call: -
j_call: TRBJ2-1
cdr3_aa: CASSDLRGSSYNEQFF
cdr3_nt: TGTGCCAGCAGTGATCTGCGGGGAAGCTCCTACAATGAGCAGTTCTTC

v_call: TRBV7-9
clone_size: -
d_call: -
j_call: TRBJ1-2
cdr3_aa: CASSAQGDFGYGYTF
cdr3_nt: TGTGCCAGCAGCGCCCAGGGAGATTTCGGCTATGGCTACACCTTC

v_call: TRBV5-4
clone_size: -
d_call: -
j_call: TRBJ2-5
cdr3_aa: CASSIAGSETQYF
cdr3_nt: TGTGCCAGCAGCATCGCGGGGTCGGAGACCCAGTACTTC

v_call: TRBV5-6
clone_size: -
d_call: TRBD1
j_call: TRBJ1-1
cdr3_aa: CASSLAGQGTTEAFF
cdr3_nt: TGTGCCAGCAGCTTGGCCGGACAGGGGACCACTGAAGCTTTCTTT

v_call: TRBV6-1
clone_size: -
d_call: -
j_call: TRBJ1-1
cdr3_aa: CASNIVQTMNTEAFF
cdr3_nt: TGTGCCAGCAATATAGTACAGACCATGAACACTGAAGCTTTCTTT

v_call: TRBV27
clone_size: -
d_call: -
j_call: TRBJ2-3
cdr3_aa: CASSLIQGGMADTQYF
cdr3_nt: TGTGCCAGCAGTTTAATCCAGGGAGGTATGGCAGATACGCAGTATTTT

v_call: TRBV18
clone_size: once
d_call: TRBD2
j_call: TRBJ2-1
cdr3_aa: CASSPLWEGPEQFF
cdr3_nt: TGTGCCAGCTCACCACTGTGGGAGGGCCCTGAGCAGTTCTTC

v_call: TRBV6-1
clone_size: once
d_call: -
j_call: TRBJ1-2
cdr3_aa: CASSELGGNYGYTF
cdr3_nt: TGTGCCAGCAGTGAATTAGGGGGGAACTATGGCTACACCTTC

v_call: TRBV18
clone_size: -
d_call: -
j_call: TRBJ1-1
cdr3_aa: CASSPNRGGTEAFF
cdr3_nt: TGTGCCAGCTCACCTAACCGTGGCGGCACTGAAGCTTTCTTT

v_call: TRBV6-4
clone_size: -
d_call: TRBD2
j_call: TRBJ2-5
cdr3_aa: CASSVPGTSLETQYF
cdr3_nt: TGTGCCAGCAGTGTCCCCGGGACTAGCTTGGAGACCCAGTACTTC

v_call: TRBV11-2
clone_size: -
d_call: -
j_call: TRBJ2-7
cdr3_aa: CASNFGGAYEQYF
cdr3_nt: TGTGCCAGCAACTTCGGGGGAGCCTACGAGCAGTACTTC

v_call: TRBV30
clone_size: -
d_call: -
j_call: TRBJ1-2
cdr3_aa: CAWTPRRARVFGYTF
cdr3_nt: TGTGCCTGGACCCCAAGGAGGGCACGGGTTTTTGGCTACACCTTC

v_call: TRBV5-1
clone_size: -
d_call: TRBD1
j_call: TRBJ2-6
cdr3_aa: CASSYTYYRGTHSGANVLTF
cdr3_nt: TGCGCCAGCAGCTATACCTACTACAGGGGGACCCACTCTGGGGCCAACGTCCTGACTTTC

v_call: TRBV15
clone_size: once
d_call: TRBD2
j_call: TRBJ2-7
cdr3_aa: CATSNSGTSGRSRIHEQYF
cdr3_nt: TGTGCCACCAGCAATAGTGGGACTAGCGGGAGATCTAGGATCCACGAGCAGTACTTC

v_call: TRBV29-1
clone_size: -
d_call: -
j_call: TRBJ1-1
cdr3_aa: CSVEDQTPGKEAFF
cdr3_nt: TGCAGCGTTGAAGATCAAACTCCAGGTAAAGAAGCTTTCTTT

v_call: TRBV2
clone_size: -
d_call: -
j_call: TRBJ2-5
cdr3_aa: CASKIGIEQYF
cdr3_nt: TGTGCCAGCAAGATAGGGATTGAGCAGTACTTC

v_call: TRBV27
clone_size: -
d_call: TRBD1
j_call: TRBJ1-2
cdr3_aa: CASSMPGTGVGGYTF
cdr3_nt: TGTGCCAGCAGTATGCCCGGGACAGGGGTGGGTGGCTACACCTTC

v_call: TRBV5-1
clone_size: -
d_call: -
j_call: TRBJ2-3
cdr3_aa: CASSGGTESDTQYF
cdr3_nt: TGCGCCAGCAGCGGGGGGACAGAGTCAGATACGCAGTATTTT

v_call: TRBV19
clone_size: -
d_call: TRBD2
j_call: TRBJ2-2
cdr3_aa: CASSIDSTSGNTGELFF
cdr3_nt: TGTGCCAGTAGTATCGATTCGACTAGCGGAAACACCGGGGAGCTGTTTTTT

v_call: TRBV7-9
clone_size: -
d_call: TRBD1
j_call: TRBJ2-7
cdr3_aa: CASSWTGDFNEQYF
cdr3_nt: TGTGCCAGCAGCTGGACAGGGGATTTCAACGAGCAGTACTTC